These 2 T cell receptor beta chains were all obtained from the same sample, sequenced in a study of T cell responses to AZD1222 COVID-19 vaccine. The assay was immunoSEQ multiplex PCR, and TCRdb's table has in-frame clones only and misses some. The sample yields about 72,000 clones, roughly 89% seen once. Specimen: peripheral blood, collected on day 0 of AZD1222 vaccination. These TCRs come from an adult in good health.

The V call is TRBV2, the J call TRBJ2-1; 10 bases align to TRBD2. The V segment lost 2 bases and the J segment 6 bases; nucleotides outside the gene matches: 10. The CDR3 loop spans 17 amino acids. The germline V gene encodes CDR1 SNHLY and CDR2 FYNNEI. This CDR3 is CASSEYRASGRFNEQFF. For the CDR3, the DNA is TGTGCCAGCAGTGAATATCGGGCTAGCGGGAGATTCAATGAGCAGTTCTTC.

Here the CDR3 reads CASSLARTGGLGSGNTIYF. The CDR3 DNA follows: TGTGCCAGCAGCTTAGCAAGGACAGGGGGCTTGGGGTCTGGAAACACCATATATTTT. The chain is built from TRBV7-2 and TRBJ1-3; 11 positions match TRBD1. CDR3 length: 19 amino acids. Germline trimming cut 0 bases from V and 1 base from J; bases unmatched to any gene: 8. Germline CDR1 and CDR2: SGHTA and FQGNSA.